The 23 T cell receptor beta chains presented below share a single source sample, sequenced in a study of CD4 and CD8 cells across lung adenocarcinoma regions. TCRdb analysed the PCR reads with MiXCR anew, one entry per CDR3 protein. The sample carries around 10,000 distinct CDR3 sequences, 35% to 55% recorded once. The specimen sequenced was CD8+ T cells from the margin of a lung tumor. Every receptor here comes from a male donor with lung adenocarcinoma. The CD4 and CD8 labels of this study may be unreliable.

This clonotype appeared a few times. V and J are TRBV6-1 and TRBJ2-1; 7 bases line up with TRBD2. The CDR3 extends over 14 amino acids. CDR1 MNHNS and CDR2 SASEGT come from the germline V gene. V shed 5 bases and J 10 bases; nucleotides not matched to a gene: 11. CDR3 sequence reads: CASSIRPTSSEQFF. DNA for the CDR3: TGTGCCAGCAGTATCCGACCGACTAGCTCCGAGCAGTTCTTC.

The V call is TRBV7-2, the J call TRBJ2-1; D is unresolved. Trimming pared 7 bases from V and 3 bases from J, leaving 10 bases between. Germline values: CDR1 SGHTA, CDR2 FQGNSA. The CDR3 has 13 residues. In DNA form, the CDR3 reads TGTGCCAGCAAGACTCGGGTCTACAATGAGCAGTTCTTC. Its translation: CASKTRVYNEQFF.

Ten or more counts support this clonotype. V usage is TRBV11-3 and J usage is TRBJ2-5; D is tentatively TRBD1 or TRBD2 (5 bases each). Germline CDR1 reads SGHNT; CDR2 reads YENEEA. The ends were cut back, 5 bases at V and 4 bases at J, with 11 bases in the middle. The CDR3 contains 13 residues. The CDR3 coding sequence is TGTGCCAGCAGCATTGGGGGAGTAGAGACCCAGTACTTC. This encodes CASSIGGVETQYF.

Of note for this clonotype: An end of the junction does not agree with germline; a read error may underlie this. CDR3 sequence (DNA): TGTGCCAGCCGGACGCGACCGGTTGCTTACAATGCGCAGTACTTT. Translation gives CASRTRPVAYNAQYF. The V call is TRBV6-1, the J call TRBJ2-1; D unresolved. The length of the CDR3 is 15 residues. Looked up from germline, CDR1 is MNHNS and CDR2 is SASEGT.

The chain couples TRBV6-2 or TRBV6-3 to TRBJ2-5; no clear D. This CDR3 contains 12 residues. Trimming removed 6 bases at V and 4 bases at J, with 9 bases between. Looked up from germline, CDR1 is MNHEY and CDR2 is SVGEGT. The CDR3 here is CASRLVGETQYF. The CDR3 DNA reads as TGTGCCAGCAGGTTGGTTGGAGAGACCCAGTACTTC.

This clonotype came up a few times. This chain joins TRBV4-1 and TRBJ1-1; TRBD1 is a possible D gene (5 bases). In germline, CDR1 is MGHRA, CDR2 YSYEKL. V was cut by 7 bases and J by 1 base, with 16 bases left in between. This CDR3 region has 15 residues. The CDR3 sequence is CASNLRHGGNTEAFF. The CDR3 nucleotides read TGCGCCAGCAACCTCCGACATGGGGGGAACACTGAAGCTTTCTTT.

The genes are TRBV2 and TRBJ1-2; 8 positions match TRBD1. Germline V gives CDR1 SNHLY, CDR2 FYNNEI. The CDR3 covers 13 residues. V dropped 8 bases and J dropped 2; count of bases not matched to a gene: 4. CDR3 amino acids: CASGGDRNYGYTF. CDR3 bases: TGTGCCAGCGGGGGGGACAGGAACTATGGCTACACCTTC.

This clonotype was found many times. The gene calls are TRBV27 and TRBJ2-5, with D tentatively TRBD2 (6 bases). The V gene lost 3 bases and the J gene lost 0 bases, with 20 bases spanning the gap. This CDR3 is built from 18 residues. Germline CDR1 reads MNHEY; CDR2 reads SMNVEV (reference sequence). DNA of the CDR3: TGTGCCAGCAGTTTGCGGGGTGGAGGGGTTACGTACCAAGAGACCCAGTACTTC. Its protein product is CASSLRGGGVTYQETQYF.

The V call is TRBV6-1, the J call TRBJ2-1; D is perhaps TRBD1 or TRBD2 (5 bases each). The DNA end is a closer match to TRBJ2-7, so the J assignment may be wrong. The CDR3 contains 16 residues. Germline V CDR1 and CDR2: MNHNS, SASEGT. The CDR3 coding sequence is TGTGCCAGCAGGGGAGAGGGGCAGCCCTCCTACAATGAGCAGTACTTC. It specifies CASRGEGQPSYNEQYF.

Within the sample, this clonotype is medium-sized. This chain connects TRBV7-2 to TRBJ2-1; 7 bases map to TRBD2. The CDR3 length is 16 residues. V trimming: 1 base; J trimming: 6 bases; junction bases outside the gene matches: 9. Per the germline V gene, CDR1 is SGHTA and CDR2 is FQGNSA. The CDR3 spells CASSLVAGVGRNEQFF. The CDR3 bases are TGTGCCAGCAGCTTAGTGGCGGGAGTCGGTCGCAATGAGCAGTTCTTC.

A note on this clonotype: This may stem from a read error, because a much larger clone lies one nucleotide away. The chain uses TRBV6-1 and TRBJ2-3; D assignment may be TRBD1 or TRBD2 (5 bases each). Germline V lookup: CDR1 MNHNS, CDR2 SASEGT. This CDR3 is 12 amino acids long. The CDR3 region has the DNA TGTGTCGTCCCTCCGGGACGTGATACGCAGTATTTT. It encodes CVVPPGRDTQYF.

V is TRBV23-1 and J is TRBJ2-1; D gene uncertain. TRBV23-1 is an ORF; its function is uncertain. The CDR3 totals 14 residues. V gave up 2 bases and J gave up 10 bases, with 15 bases separating them. Written as DNA, the CDR3 is TGCGCCAGCAGTCAAGTAGATTGGGTGAGCGAGCAGTTCTTC. This gives the protein CASSQVDWVSEQFF.

This clonotype was picked up many times. The chain uses TRBV28 and TRBJ2-1; D gene uncertain. With 6 bases removed from V and 7 bases from J, the gap between germline ends came to 10 bases. Germline values: CDR1 MDHEN, CDR2 SYDVKM. This CDR3 spans 12 amino acids. CDR3 sequence (DNA): TGTGCCAGCAGCCCTCTAGGGAATGAGCAGTTCTTC. The encoded protein is CASSPLGNEQFF.

The J gene is TRBJ1-2, the V gene TRBV6-5; D might be TRBD1 (6 bases). V lost 2 bases and J lost 7, with 11 bases in between. Germline V lookup: CDR1 MNHEY, CDR2 SVGAGI. There are 13 residues in the CDR3. CDR3 sequence: CASSYGGRVGYTF. The CDR3 DNA is TGTGCCAGCAGTTACGGGGGGCGCGTTGGCTACACCTTC.

Notes on this clonotype: Relative to the germline gene, one junction end is altered; a read error may explain this. CDR3 nucleotides: TGTGCCAGGGGGATCTCAAGCACAAATACGCAGTATTTT. This codes for CARGISSTNTQYF. The chain joins TRBV6-1 to TRBJ2-3; D is unresolved. Germline CDR1 reads MNHNS; CDR2 reads SASEGT. This CDR3 comprises 13 residues.

This clonotype was counted ten times or more. Here the CDR3 reads CASSERGSSYNEQFF. CDR3 in DNA: TGCGCCAGCAGTGAGAGGGGGAGCTCCTACAATGAGCAGTTCTTC. This chain uses TRBV10-1 with TRBJ2-1, with a tentative D call TRBD1 (6 bases). V was cut by 2 bases and J by 0 bases, with 8 bases left in between. The CDR3 runs to 15 residues. CDR1 is WNHNN and CDR2 is SYGVQD in the germline V gene (reference sequence).

This clonotype was counted ten times or more. CDR3 DNA sequence: TGTGCCAGCAGTTACAGACAGGGGACCTACGAGCAGTACTTC. It specifies CASSYRQGTYEQYF. The chain couples TRBV6-5 to TRBJ2-7; TRBD1 matches 8 bases. The V and J ends lost 2 bases and 2 bases, in that order; junction bases with no gene match: 2. Per germline, CDR1 MNHEY and CDR2 SVGAGI. There are 14 residues in the CDR3.

Note on this clonotype: Mismatch with germline at one junction end may stem from a read error. J is TRBJ2-1 and V is TRBV10-3; no definite D call. Near its end, the DNA agrees better with TRBJ2-7, so the J call may be wrong. CDR1 is ENHRY and CDR2 is SYGVKD in the germline V gene. This CDR3 spans 13 amino acids. This CDR3 is CGIHPVSQNAQYF. The CDR3 coding sequence is TGTGGCATCCACCCCGTCAGCCAAAATGCGCAGTACTTC.

With respect to this clonotype: A read error may account for a junction end that differs from germline. The V and J genes are TRBV27 and TRBJ2-3, with D possibly called TRBD1 or TRBD2 (5 bases each). Germline CDR1 reads MNHEY; CDR2 reads SMNVEV (reference sequence). The CDR3 contains 14 residues. CDR3 in DNA: TGTGCCAGCTCGGGGCTGGGTGCCAAAAATATTCAGTATTTC. It codes for CASSGLGAKNIQYF.

The table lists this clonotype with a few counts. This chain joins TRBV10-3 and TRBJ2-3; 12 positions match TRBD1. The J call may be wrong; the DNA end is better matched by TRBJ2-7. The CDR3 covers 18 residues. Germline V gene lookup returns CDR1 ENHRY and CDR2 SYGVKD. The CDR3 DNA is TGTGCCACCGAGTCCGGGACAGGGGGCAGCGAAGTTCACAATGAGCAGTACTTC. As protein: CATESGTGGSEVHNEQYF.

CDR3 in DNA: TGTGCCAGCAGTTTTGGCCGGGACAACAATGAGCAGTTCTTC. Translation: CASSFGRDNNEQFF. J is TRBJ2-1 and V is TRBV27, with D tentatively TRBD1 (6 bases). Germline V CDR1 and CDR2: MNHEY, SMNVEV (reference sequence). CDR3 length: 14 amino acids. Between the trimmed V and J ends, which lost 3 bases and 5 bases, there was a span of 11 bases.

As for this clonotype: The junction departs from the called germline gene at one end, perhaps through a read error. The rearrangement links TRBV24-1 to TRBJ2-1; D call uncertain. Germline assignment: CDR1 KGHDR and CDR2 SFDVKD. This CDR3 has 12 residues. This CDR3 reads CATSDPRRGWYF. CDR3 nucleotide sequence: TGTGCCACCAGTGATCCCCGCCGTGGGTGGTACTTC.

Comments on this clonotype: One end of the junction varies from germline; a read error may be responsible. This chain uses TRBV7-2 with TRBJ2-4; D gene uncertain. CDR1 is SGHTA and CDR2 is FQGNSA in the germline V gene. The CDR3 sequence is 15 residues long. The CDR3 is CARSSWPSATDTQYF. CDR3 nucleotide sequence: TGTGCCCGCAGCTCGTGGCCGAGCGCCACAGACACTCAGTATTTC.